One sample yielded the 25 T cell receptor beta chains listed below, sequenced in a study of post-analysis software for immune sequencing data. These receptors lack a known antigen. General study findings and limits: Patients carried a few TRBV segments more frequently than controls did, and TRBV5-6, TRBV5-1 and TRBV20-1 were among them.

Prepared libraries of TCR beta cDNA carried unique molecular identifiers. TCRdb ran MiXCR on the PCR reads and lists one entry per CDR3 protein. The data hold a few hundred thousand distinct CDR3 sequences, with 35% to 40% observed a single time. Material: blood. These TCRs come from a girl aged 10-17 years with multiple sclerosis.

About this clonotype itself: The germline gene is not matched at one end of the junction; a read error may be the cause. In DNA form, the CDR3 reads TGCGCCAGCACTTCGCGGCTAGCGGGAGATGAGAACAATGAGCAGTACTTC. It codes for CASTSRLAGDENNEQYF. The V call is TRBV6-4, the J call TRBJ2-5, with 10 bases aligning to TRBD2. Germline loops: CDR1 MRHNA, CDR2 SNTAGT. The CDR3 covers 17 residues.

The chain employs TRBV25-1 and TRBJ1-1; D is uncertain. The V gene's germline CDR1 is MGHDK and CDR2 SYGVNS. The CDR3 loop spans 14 amino acids. V gave up 1 base and J gave up 0 bases, with 6 bases separating them. The CDR3 spells CASSEFGVNTEAFF. The CDR3 DNA reads TGTGCCAGCAGTGAATTTGGTGTGAACACTGAAGCTTTCTTT.

V usage is TRBV5-1 and J usage is TRBJ1-4, with 8 bases that match TRBD1. CDR3 size: 14 residues. From germline, CDR1 is SGHRS and CDR2 YFSETQ. Losses at the gene ends were 4 bases for V and 6 bases for J; bases not matched to a gene: 5. CDR3 nucleotide sequence: TGCGCCAGCAGCCTAGGACAGGGTGATGAAAAACTGTTTTTT. Protein product: CASSLGQGDEKLFF.

This clonotype has just a few counts. The chain employs TRBV18 and TRBJ2-3; 15 positions agree with TRBD2. V lost 10 bases and J lost 3; bases outside the gene matches: 11. Germline V gives CDR1 KGHSH, CDR2 LQKENI. This CDR3 has 17 amino acids. CDR3 sequence: CATTGLAGGGGTDTQYF. The CDR3 DNA is TGTGCCACCACGGGACTAGCGGGAGGAGGAGGTACAGATACGCAGTATTTT.

This clonotype was detected only a few times. The J gene is TRBJ2-3, the V gene TRBV5-5, with D unresolved. Germline V gene lookup returns CDR1 SGHKS and CDR2 YYEKEE (reference sequence). V was trimmed by 4 bases and J by 0 bases, leaving 15 bases between them. The CDR3 contains 16 residues. The CDR3 is CASSLRFQASTDTQYF. In DNA, the CDR3 is TGTGCCAGCAGCCTCAGGTTCCAGGCGAGCACAGATACGCAGTATTTT.

The chain is built from TRBV11-2 and TRBJ2-5, with TRBD1 matching 7 bases. Germline assignment: CDR1 SGHAT and CDR2 FQNNGV. J lost 3 bases, V lost 5 bases, and 9 bases had no gene match. The CDR3 runs 15 residues. CDR3 loop: CASSRQGQAEETQYF. The CDR3 bases are TGTGCCAGCAGCAGACAAGGACAGGCCGAAGAGACCCAGTACTTC.

The chain employs TRBV6-5 and TRBJ2-5; no definite D call. The CDR3 consists of 17 residues. Germline V gene data show CDR1 as MNHEY and CDR2 as SVGAGI. Trimming pared 4 bases from V and 0 bases from J, leaving 18 bases between. In DNA, the CDR3 is TGTGCCAGCAGTTCCAGAGGCGGTAGCCCTGACCAAGAGACCCAGTACTTC. Translating it yields CASSSRGGSPDQETQYF.

The V and J genes are TRBV28 and TRBJ1-2, with TRBD1 matching over 8 bases. Germline assignment: CDR1 MDHEN and CDR2 SYDVKM. With V trimmed by 7 bases and J by 4 bases, 8 bases remained unmatched. This CDR3 is built from 14 residues. The CDR3 coding sequence is TGTGCCAGCATTCCCAGGGGGCTAAGCTATGGCTACACCTTC. Translating it yields CASIPRGLSYGYTF.

The chain is built from TRBV9 and TRBJ2-4, with D hard to call. Germline V lookup: CDR1 SGDLS, CDR2 YYNGEE. Trimming stripped 3 bases from V and 13 bases from J, with 20 bases between. The CDR3 covers 14 residues. The CDR3 DNA follows: TGTGCCAGCAGCGCAGACCCAAAGACGCCTGAGCAGTACTTC. It is translated as CASSADPKTPEQYF.

The chain carries TRBV29-1 and TRBJ1-5; 8 bases are a match to TRBD1. Trimming at V came to 3 bases and at J to 2 bases, leaving 3 bases not matched to a gene. The CDR3 has 14 amino acids. Germline V CDR1 and CDR2: SQVTM, ANQGSEA. The chain's CDR3 is CSVETGVGNQPQHF. CDR3 DNA sequence: TGCAGCGTTGAGACAGGGGTTGGCAATCAGCCCCAGCATTTT.

This chain connects TRBV18 to TRBJ2-5, with a possible D match to TRBD1 (5 bases). Trimming stripped 6 bases from V and 4 bases from J, with 15 bases between. The CDR3 has 14 residues. Germline values: CDR1 KGHSH, CDR2 LQKENI. In DNA, the CDR3 is TGTGCCAGCTCCCCTGGACAAAATCGAGAGACCCAGTACTTC. Residues: CASSPGQNRETQYF.

V is TRBV7-2 and J is TRBJ2-5; TRBD1 aligns across 7 bases. The J call is doubtful: the DNA matches TRBJ2-7 better. The CDR3 has 14 amino acids. Germline loops: CDR1 SGHTA, CDR2 FQGNSA. CDR3 coding DNA: TGTGCCAGCACCACCAACAGGGGTACTTACGAGCAGTACTTC. It specifies CASTTNRGTYEQYF.

This chain uses TRBV29-1 with TRBJ2-3; D not certain. Trimming stripped 5 bases from V and 0 bases from J, with 6 bases between. The CDR3 totals 12 residues. The V gene's germline CDR1 is SQVTM and CDR2 ANQGSEA. The CDR3 is CSVLGSTDTQYF. The CDR3 DNA follows: TGCAGCGTTTTGGGGAGCACAGATACGCAGTATTTT.

This chain connects TRBV27 to TRBJ2-5; 8 bases match TRBD2. Germline V gene lookup returns CDR1 MNHEY and CDR2 SMNVEV (reference sequence). This CDR3 has 13 residues. V trimming: 5 bases; J trimming: 3 bases; junction bases outside the gene matches: 2. In DNA form, the CDR3 reads TGTGCCAGCAGTCCGGGACTAGAAGAGACCCAGTACTTC. Translating it yields CASSPGLEETQYF.

Many counts were recorded for this clonotype. The rearrangement joins TRBV9 to TRBJ2-5; no clear D gene. The CDR3 contains 15 residues. Germline V lookup: CDR1 SGDLS, CDR2 YYNGEE. V lost 2 bases and J 0 bases, leaving 11 bases between the germline ends. DNA of the CDR3: TGTGCCAGCAGCGTGGCTCCGGTAGACCAAGAGACCCAGTACTTC. It yields the protein CASSVAPVDQETQYF.

Many counts were recorded for this clonotype. The chain combines TRBV6-4 with TRBJ2-3, with D possibly called TRBD1 or TRBD2 (5 bases each). The ends were cut back, 6 bases at V and 4 bases at J, with 17 bases in the middle. The V gene's germline CDR1 is MRHNA and CDR2 SNTAGT. The length of the CDR3 is 15 residues. The DNA for the CDR3 is TGTGCCAGCAGCCCGGGACGGGTTCTCGCAGATACGCAGTATTTT. This codes for CASSPGRVLADTQYF.

As regards this clonotype: A much larger clone is a single base away; this may be a read error. J is TRBJ1-2 and V is TRBV2; D remains unclear. Germline CDR1 reads SNHLY; CDR2 reads FYNNEI. This CDR3 is built from 14 residues. Trimming left V 7 bases short and J 4 bases short, with 16 bases between. CDR3 DNA: TGTGCCAGCATCGCACCGCAGGAAGGCTATGGCTACACCTTC. Its translation is CASIAPQEGYGYTF.

The table lists this clonotype with many counts. The chain joins TRBV19 to TRBJ2-3; TRBD1 matches 9 bases. The CDR3 runs 15 residues. Trimming cost V 6 bases and J 1 base; bases outside gene matches: 5. Germline CDR1 and CDR2: LNHDA and SQIVND (reference sequence). Here the CDR3 DNA reads TGTGCCAGTAGCCCCCGGGACAGGGGCACAGATACGCAGTATTTT. Amino acids: CASSPRDRGTDTQYF. Based on the CDR3 plus reference TRBV19 and TRBJ2-3, the full variable domain is DGGITQSPKYLFRKEGQNVTLSCEQNLNHDAMYWYRQDPGQGLRLIYYSQIVNDFQKGDIAEGYSVSREKKESFPLTVTSAQKNPTAFYLCASSPRDRGTDTQYFGPGTRLTVL.

As regards this clonotype: A much more abundant neighbour one base away suggests this may be a read error. This sequence joins TRBV5-1 and TRBJ2-3; no firm D call. With 3 bases removed from V and 1 base from J, the gap between germline ends came to 9 bases. The CDR3 is made up of 14 amino acids. Germline V gene sequence: CDR1 SGHRS, CDR2 YFSETQ. The CDR3 DNA reads TGCGCCAGCAGCTGGGAACCGGGCACAGATACGCAGTATTTT. It yields the protein CASSWEPGTDTQYF.

This chain uses TRBV6-4 with TRBJ2-2; TRBD1 agrees at 9 bases. CDR3 length: 17 amino acids. The trim removed 6 bases at V and 7 bases at J, leaving 15 bases unmatched. From germline, CDR1 is MRHNA and CDR2 SNTAGT. CDR3 bases: TGTGCCAGCAGCGAAACCGGGACAGGGTACCTTGGCGGGGAGCTGTTTTTT. This gives the protein CASSETGTGYLGGELFF.

This clonotype was counted a few times. V and J are TRBV7-2 and TRBJ2-7; D remains unclear. This CDR3 is built from 12 residues. CDR1 is SGHTA, CDR2 FQGNSA, per germline. The germline V and J ends were trimmed by 1 base and 4 bases, with 5 bases remaining between them. The CDR3 here is CASSLDLYEQYF. The CDR3 DNA follows: TGTGCCAGCAGCTTAGACCTTTACGAGCAGTACTTC.

The genes are TRBV29-1 and TRBJ1-1, with a possible D match to TRBD1 (6 bases). V was shortened by 6 bases and J by 3 bases, with 20 bases between the two germline ends. The CDR3 is 15 residues long. Germline-derived CDR1 and CDR2 are SQVTM and ANQGSEA. CDR3 nucleotides: TGCAGCGTCGCCGGGACAATCTCATGGGACACTGAAGCTTTCTTT. Translating gives CSVAGTISWDTEAFF.

There are many counts of this clonotype. The CDR3 here is CASSLRGGGQPQHF. The CDR3 DNA sequence: TGTGCCAGCAGTTTAAGAGGGGGAGGACAGCCCCAGCATTTT. The V call is TRBV13, the J call TRBJ1-5, with a weak D call TRBD1 (6 bases). The germline gives CDR1 PRHDT, CDR2 FYEKMQ (reference sequence). The length of the CDR3 is 14 residues. V lost 6 bases and J 7 bases, leaving 16 bases between the germline ends.

This clonotype was seen ten or more times. This chain connects TRBV5-1 to TRBJ2-3, with 8 bases identical to TRBD1. J was trimmed by 6 bases and V by 0 bases; bases with no gene match: 3. The CDR3 is 14 residues long. Germline V lookup: CDR1 SGHRS, CDR2 YFSETQ. In DNA form, the CDR3 reads TGCGCCAGCAGCTTGGTCCAGGGGGCGGATACGCAGTATTTT. As protein: CASSLVQGADTQYF.

The table lists this clonotype with many counts. The V call is TRBV24-1, the J call TRBJ2-1; 16 nucleotides match TRBD2. Germline CDR1 is KGHDR and CDR2 is SFDVKD. The V gene end was trimmed by 8 bases and the J gene end by 2 bases; junction bases not matched to a gene: 2. The CDR3 is 16 amino acids. The CDR3 bases are TGTGCCACCACCGGGACTAGCGGGAGGGCCTACAATGAGCAGTTCTTC. Translated, it gives CATTGTSGRAYNEQFF.